The sequence of this TCR beta chain was determined in a study of blood T cell repertoires in COVID-19. Using immunoSEQ multiplex PCR, the repertoire was profiled, and TCRdb retains in-frame clones only, with some absent. The sample holds around 250,000 clones, 85% to 90% seen once. This CDR3 has 13 residues. With 6 bases removed from V and 6 bases from J, the gap between germline ends came to 14 bases. CDR1 is SNHLY and CDR2 is FYNNEI in the germline V gene. This TCR derives from a man aged 18 to 35 who had recovered from COVID-19. The specimen sequenced was PBMCs or T cells enriched from blood (not recorded which). The V call is TRBV2, the J call TRBJ1-1, with unresolved D. The CDR3 is CASRAYDWAEAFF. The CDR3 nucleotides read TGTGCCAGCAGGGCCTACGACTGGGCTGAAGCTTTCTTT.